Shown below are 12 T cell receptor beta chains from a single sample sequenced in a study of T cell responses to AZD1222 COVID-19 vaccine. Assay used: immunoSEQ multiplex PCR; TCRdb lists only in-frame clones, some missing. Counted here are tens of thousands of clones, less than 95% occurring once; the ten biggest clones make up 28%. The sample was peripheral blood, taken 28 days after the second AZD1222 dose. These TCRs come from an adult who received the AZD1222 COVID-19 vaccine.

The chain employs TRBV4-2 and TRBJ2-1, with D perhaps assigned TRBD1 or TRBD2 (5 bases each). The CDR3 length is 16 residues. CDR1 is LGHNA, CDR2 YNFKEQ, per germline. Deletions cut 0 bases from V and 1 base from J, with 10 bases between. Here the CDR3 DNA reads TGTGCCAGCAGCCAAGATGGGACGGAGTCCTACAATGAGCAGTTCTTC. It encodes CASSQDGTESYNEQFF.

Only one count was recorded for this clone. The CDR3 is CASSDPLTTEGYGYTF. CDR3 nucleotide sequence: TGTGCCAGCAGCGATCCCTTGACCACCGAGGGCTATGGCTACACCTTC. The gene calls are TRBV7-9 and TRBJ1-2; D is uncertain. This CDR3 has 16 amino acids. CDR1 and CDR2 (germline): SEHNR, FQNEAQ (reference sequence). Trimming shortened V by 5 bases and J by 4 bases, and 20 bases separated the two germline ends. Drawing the rest from reference TRBV7-9 and TRBJ1-2, the complete variable domain is DTGVSQNPRHKITKRGQNVTFRCDPISEHNRLYWYRQTLGQGPEFLTYFQNEAQLEKSRLLSDRFSAERPKGSFSTLEIQRTEQGDSAMYLCASSDPLTTEGYGYTFGSGTRLTVV.

V gene TRBV9 combines with J gene TRBJ2-1; no clear D gene. V lost 0 bases to trimming and J lost 3 bases, with 4 bases between them. Germline CDR1 and CDR2: SGDLS and YYNGEE. The CDR3 sequence is 13 residues long. This CDR3 reads CASSVGDYNEQFF. CDR3 bases: TGTGCCAGCAGCGTAGGGGACTACAATGAGCAGTTCTTC.

The chain is built from TRBV7-2 and TRBJ2-1, with 11 bases matching TRBD2. The trim removed 1 base at V and 9 bases at J, leaving 5 bases unmatched. The CDR3 covers 15 residues. The germline CDR1 and CDR2 sequences are SGHTA and FQGNSA. The CDR3 is CASSLELAGVGEQFF. In DNA, the CDR3 is TGTGCCAGCAGCTTAGAACTAGCGGGGGTAGGTGAGCAGTTCTTC.

In its sample, this clone was seen a few times. V usage is TRBV11-2 and J usage is TRBJ2-3, with D unresolved. V was pared by 4 bases and J by 1 base, with 9 bases between. CDR1 and CDR2 from the germline V gene are SGHAT and FQNNGV. There are 14 residues in the CDR3. The chain's CDR3 is CASSSYVGTDTQYF. The CDR3 bases are TGTGCCAGCAGCTCGTATGTAGGCACAGATACGCAGTATTTT.

The chain combines TRBV5-1 with TRBJ1-5, with D hard to call. The germline gives CDR1 SGHRS, CDR2 YFSETQ. V was cut by 0 bases and J by 0 bases, with 7 bases left in between. The CDR3 extends over 15 amino acids. The CDR3 is CASSLGQDSNQPQHF. Written as DNA, the CDR3 is TGCGCCAGCAGCTTGGGCCAGGATAGCAATCAGCCCCAGCATTTT.

V gene TRBV10-2 combines with J gene TRBJ1-2, with TRBD1 as a possible D gene (5 bases). Trimming removed 0 bases at V and 0 bases at J, with 8 bases between. The CDR3 runs to 15 residues. In germline, CDR1 is WSHSY, CDR2 SAAADI. This chain's CDR3 is CASSESWGTNYGYTF. Written as DNA, the CDR3 is TGCGCCAGCAGTGAGTCTTGGGGGACTAACTATGGCTACACCTTC.

This chain connects TRBV24-1 to TRBJ2-7; D could derive from TRBD1 or TRBD2 (6 bases each). Looked up from germline, CDR1 is KGHDR and CDR2 is SFDVKD. The CDR3 covers 17 residues. The V gene lost 4 bases and the J gene lost 3 bases, with 21 bases spanning the gap. Here the CDR3 reads CATSDGGGAGLGYEQYF. The CDR3 nucleotides read TGTGCCACCAGTGACGGGGGCGGGGCAGGGTTGGGCTACGAGCAGTACTTC.

The V gene is TRBV27, the J gene TRBJ1-6; TRBD1 matches at 7 bases. The germline V gene has CDR1 MNHEY and CDR2 SMNVEV (reference sequence). There are 13 residues in the CDR3. V trimming: 3 bases; J trimming: 9 bases; junction bases outside the gene matches: 2. CDR3 DNA sequence: TGTGCCAGCAGTTTTGGGACAGCTTCACCCCTCCACTTT. Translated: CASSFGTASPLHF.

This chain links TRBV6-5 with TRBJ1-5, with D unresolved. Per the germline V gene, CDR1 is MNHEY and CDR2 is SVGAGI. CDR3 length: 13 amino acids. The germline V and J ends were trimmed by 8 bases and 0 bases, with 8 bases remaining between them. The CDR3 DNA follows: TGTGCCAGCGAACCCGGTAGCAATCAGCCCCAGCATTTT. This codes for CASEPGSNQPQHF.

V is TRBV28 and J is TRBJ1-2, with 7 bases fitting TRBD1. This CDR3 is 13 amino acids long. Germline V CDR1 and CDR2: MDHEN, SYDVKM. Trimming cost V 6 bases and J 4 bases; bases outside gene matches: 5. In DNA, the CDR3 is TGTGCCAGCAGCCGGGACAGCTTCTATGGCTACACCTTC. Amino acids: CASSRDSFYGYTF.

The genes are TRBV10-3 and TRBJ2-2; 12 nucleotides match TRBD1. This CDR3 region has 15 residues. Germline V gene sequence: CDR1 ENHRY, CDR2 SYGVKD. V dropped 4 bases and J dropped 6; count of bases not matched to a gene: 3. The CDR3 DNA is TGTGCCATCAGTGCCGGGACAGGGGGCTCCGGGGAGCTGTTTTTT. Encoded protein: CAISAGTGGSGELFF.